This TCR beta chain is from a study of CD8+ T cells in alopecia areata. V was pared by 4 bases and J by 3 bases, with 14 bases between. The CDR3 spans 15 residues. Germline V gene data show CDR1 as MGHRA and CDR2 as YSYEKL. Concerning this clone itself: The antigen remains unidentified.

Following extraction, RNA underwent reverse transcription to cDNA, which served as the sequencing template. This table comes from immunoSEQ multiplex PCR, and its TCRdb copy is limited to in-frame clones, with some not included. The sample has 6,500 to 8,000 clones, 64% seen once; the top ten hold about an eighth. Sample treatment: oral pan-JAK inhibitor, 5-10 mg twice daily. Alopecia areata patients had lesional scalp punch biopsies and peripheral blood taken from them. Study observations and caveats: Many of the expanded lesional clones endured in scalp and blood while on tofacitinib.

The chain combines TRBV4-1 with TRBJ2-3; possibly TRBD2 for D (6 bases). The source material was skin, sampled at week 4, from a patient treated with tofacitinib. This receptor was obtained from a human donor with alopecia areata. The CDR3, as DNA: TGCGCCAGCAGCCTTGGAGGGGTGGGGACAGATACGCAGTATTTT. It encodes CASSLGGVGTDTQYF.